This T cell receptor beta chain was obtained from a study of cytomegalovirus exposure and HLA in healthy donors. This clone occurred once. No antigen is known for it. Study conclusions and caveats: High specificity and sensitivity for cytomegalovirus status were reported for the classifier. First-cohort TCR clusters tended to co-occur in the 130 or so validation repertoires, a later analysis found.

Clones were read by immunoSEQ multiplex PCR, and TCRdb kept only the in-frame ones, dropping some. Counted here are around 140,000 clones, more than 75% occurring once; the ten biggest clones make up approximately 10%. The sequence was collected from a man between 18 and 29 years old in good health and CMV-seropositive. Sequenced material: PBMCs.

CDR3 nucleotide sequence: TGTGCCAGCAGCCCTCAGGCGCGCGAGACCCAGTACTTC. Encoded protein: CASSPQARETQYF. The genes are TRBV7-8 and TRBJ2-5; D gene unclear. Germline V lookup: CDR1 SGHVS, CDR2 FQNEAQ. This CDR3 region has 13 residues. V was trimmed by 5 bases and J by 5 bases, leaving 12 bases between them. Full variable domain (rest looked up from reference TRBV7-8 and TRBJ2-5): GAGVSQSPRYKVAKRGQDVALRCDPISGHVSLFWYQQALGQGPEFLTYFQNEAQLDKSGLPSDRFFAERPEGSVSTLKIQRTQQEDSAVYLCASSPQARETQYFGPGTRLLVL.